The subject of this entry is one T cell receptor (beta chain). The entry originates in a study of tumor-infiltrating lymphocytes in primary liver carcinoma. From 500 ng of total RNA, TCR beta-specific cDNA was reverse-transcribed using a constant-region primer. Construction of TCR beta libraries relied on three successive nested multiplex PCR rounds employing slightly modified ARM-PCR. Running roughly 10 cycles apiece, the first two PCR rounds relied on TRBV1-TRBV30 forward primers together with a C-beta reverse primer. One entry per CDR3 protein, called by TCRdb with MiXCR from the multiplex PCR reads. The sample yields fewer than 75,000 distinct CDR3 sequences, less than 75% seen once. Co-extraction of RNA and DNA was performed on roughly 17-32 mg of unsorted bulk tissue. This CDR3 is built from 13 residues. V was trimmed by 7 bases and J by 2 bases, leaving 11 bases between them. Germline V gene lookup returns CDR1 SGHVS and CDR2 FQNEAQ.

The sequence derives from a man in his forties with primary liver carcinoma and hepatitis B virus infection. The J gene is TRBJ1-2, the V gene TRBV7-8, with a weak D call TRBD1 (5 bases). The source material was liver tumor tissue from sampling region 2. Subset described: tumor region T2, inferior pole. The CDR3 region has the DNA TGTGCCAGCAACCCGGGGGGGAACTATGGCTACACCTTC. Translating it yields CASNPGGNYGYTF. Drawing the rest from reference TRBV7-8 and TRBJ1-2, the complete variable domain is GAGVSQSPRYKVAKRGQDVALRCDPISGHVSLFWYQQALGQGPEFLTYFQNEAQLDKSGLPSDRFFAERPEGSVSTLKIQRTQQEDSAVYLCASNPGGNYGYTFGSGTRLTVV.